Presented here are 3 T cell receptor beta chains from one specimen sequenced in a study of shared clonotypes between healthy human individuals. The method was immunoSEQ multiplex PCR; TCRdb's version includes in-frame clones alone and lacks a portion of them. The sample includes around 2.5 million clones, 93% seen only once; the top ten take approximately 0.37%. Source material: naive CD4+ T cells from PBMCs. The subset was: CD45RA+ positively selected. These receptor sequences come from a man between 18 and 29 years old in good health. Some clones in this sample may be carry-over from other donors' samples.

V and J are TRBV9 and TRBJ2-1; TRBD2 aligns across 10 bases. Germline lookup yields CDR1 SGDLS and CDR2 YYNGEE. V lost 3 bases to trimming and J lost 8 bases; unmatched junction nucleotides: 14. The CDR3 sequence is 17 residues long. CDR3 residues: CASSEGAGGPLGYEQFF. Written as DNA, the CDR3 is TGTGCCAGCAGCGAGGGAGCGGGAGGGCCATTGGGGTATGAGCAGTTCTTC.

The chain couples TRBV29-1 to TRBJ2-5, with 9 bases fitting TRBD1. V was clipped by 2 bases and J by 5 bases; unmatched bases: 6. Germline assignment: CDR1 SQVTM and CDR2 ANQGSEA. CDR3 size: 14 residues. Here the CDR3 DNA reads TGCAGCGTTGAACGGGACAGGGCTAGCGAGACCCAGTACTTC. It codes for CSVERDRASETQYF.

Notes on this clone: The sample has other DNA sequences that encode this CDR3 too. The J gene is TRBJ2-1, the V gene TRBV5-1; 7 bases line up with TRBD2. The CDR3 is 15 amino acids. Germline CDR1 reads SGHRS; CDR2 reads YFSETQ. With V trimmed by 2 bases and J by 4 bases, 6 bases remained unmatched. The CDR3 reads CASSFIAGSYNEQFF. The CDR3, as DNA: TGCGCCAGCAGCTTTATAGCGGGCTCGTACAATGAGCAGTTCTTC.